Listed below are T cell receptor beta chains from one sample, sequenced in a study of cytomegalovirus exposure and HLA in healthy donors. Using immunoSEQ multiplex PCR, the repertoire was profiled, and TCRdb retains in-frame clones only, with some absent. The sample carries 170,000 or so clones, 70% to 80% recorded once. The source material was PBMCs. Receptor source: a woman aged 25 to 39 in good health and CMV-seropositive. CDR3s include the opening cysteine and the closing phenylalanine or tryptophan. A D gene is named only where the DNA matches it firmly. Expanded clones get a size class; other rows say once, few or many, or leave the size out.

>NA|TRBV30|TRBJ1-1|NA|14
CAWSVTVKETEAFF
TGTGCCTGGAGTGTTACAGTTAAGGAAACTGAAGCTTTCTTT
>TRBD1|TRBV9|TRBJ2-3|few|16
CASREGQGANTDTQYF
TGTGCCAGCAGGGAGGGACAGGGGGCTAACACAGATACGCAGTATTTT
>NA|TRBV18|TRBJ1-5|NA|14
CASSLADSNQPQHF
TGTGCCAGCTCCCTGGCGGATAGCAATCAGCCCCAGCATTTT
>NA|TRBV20-1|TRBJ2-3|NA|11
CSAPPGDTQYF
TGCAGTGCACCCCCCGGGGATACGCAGTATTTT
>NA|TRBV11-2|TRBJ2-7|NA|14
CASSSRLQGGEQYF
TGTGCCAGCAGCTCCAGATTGCAGGGTGGGGAGCAGTACTTC
>TRBD2|TRBV7-2|TRBJ2-1|few|14
CASSFLAGAGEQFF
TGTGCCAGCAGCTTCCTAGCGGGAGCCGGTGAGCAGTTCTTC
>NA|TRBV7-9|TRBJ2-5|NA|14
CASSLTEIQETQYF
TGTGCCAGCAGCCTCACAGAGATCCAAGAGACCCAGTACTTC
>TRBD2|TRBV27|TRBJ2-1|NA|16
CASSFLSGRGNNEQFF
TGTGCCAGCAGTTTCCTAAGCGGGAGGGGGAACAATGAGCAGTTCTTC
>NA|TRBV28|TRBJ2-1|NA|16
CASSLASHDADNEQFF
TGTGCCAGCAGTTTGGCCAGCCACGACGCGGACAATGAGCAGTTCTTC
>TRBD2|TRBV6-1|TRBJ2-7|NA|15
CASSEILAGAYEQYF
TGTGCCAGCAGTGAAATACTAGCGGGAGCCTACGAGCAGTACTTC
>NA|TRBV18|TRBJ1-1|NA|15
CASSPREQGNTEAFF
TGTGCCAGCTCCCCTCGGGAGCAGGGGAACACTGAAGCTTTCTTT
>TRBD1|TRBV4-1|TRBJ2-7|once|16
CASSQFPRDRTYEQYF
TGCGCCAGCAGCCAGTTCCCCCGGGACAGGACCTACGAGCAGTACTTC
>NA|TRBV27|TRBJ2-7|NA|15
CASSPSRQGEVEQYF
TGTGCCAGCAGTCCCTCCCGGCAGGGCGAGGTCGAGCAGTACTTC
>NA|TRBV5-1|TRBJ2-3|NA|16
CASSFGAGRSTDTQYF
TGCGCCAGCAGCTTCGGGGCGGGGCGTAGCACAGATACGCAGTATTTT
>NA|TRBV28|TRBJ1-5|NA|11
CASSTDQPQHF
TGTGCCAGCAGTACTGATCAGCCCCAGCATTTT
>TRBD1|TRBV5-1|TRBJ1-2|NA|13
CASSLGQGDGYTF
TGCGCCAGCAGCTTGGGACAGGGGGATGGCTACACCTTC
>TRBD2|TRBV19|TRBJ2-3|NA|17
CASGKRERLIEGDTQYF
TGTGCCAGTGGGAAGCGGGAGAGATTGATTGAAGGAGATACGCAGTATTTT
>TRBD2|TRBV6-6|TRBJ2-2|NA|16
CASSYSGGANTGELFF
TGTGCCAGCAGTTACTCTGGGGGGGCGAACACCGGGGAGCTGTTTTTT
>NA|TRBV28|TRBJ1-1|once|13
CASSLDVQGETFF
TGTGCCAGCAGTTTAGACGTTCAAGGAGAGACTTTCTTT
>NA|TRBV5-1|TRBJ2-3|NA|14
CASSFSASTDTQYF
TGCGCCAGCAGCTTTAGCGCTAGCACAGATACGCAGTATTTT
>NA|TRBV9|TRBJ2-5|NA|16
CASSVGDYLVEETQYF
TGTGCCAGCAGCGTAGGTGACTACCTCGTGGAAGAGACCCAGTACTTC
>TRBD1|TRBV9|TRBJ2-2|NA|16
CASSVSTGGDLGELFF
TGTGCCAGCAGCGTCTCGACAGGGGGGGACCTCGGGGAGCTGTTTTTT
>NA|TRBV5-4|TRBJ1-2|once|13
CASSLRDGYGYTF
TGTGCCAGCAGCTTGAGAGATGGCTATGGCTACACCTTC
>TRBD2|TRBV6-1|TRBJ2-3|few|14
CASTVAGGADTQYF
TGTGCCAGCACCGTAGCGGGCGGGGCGGATACGCAGTATTTT
>TRBD1|TRBV9|TRBJ1-1|once|16
CASSTRDSSMNTEAFF
TGTGCCAGCAGCACTCGGGACAGCTCCATGAACACTGAAGCTTTCTTT
>NA|TRBV4-3|TRBJ2-1|few|17
CASSQGGRASSYNEQFF
TGCGCCAGCAGCCAAGGCGGGCGGGCGAGCTCCTACAATGAGCAGTTCTTC
>TRBD1|TRBV27|TRBJ2-7|NA|14
CASSLRTGGHEQYF
TGTGCCAGCAGTTTAAGGACAGGGGGCCACGAGCAGTACTTC
>NA|TRBV20-1|TRBJ2-1|NA|8
CSTNNLFF
TGCAGCACTAACAACCTGTTCTTC
>NA|TRBV30|TRBJ2-1|NA|13
CAWSTGFGNEQFF
TGTGCCTGGAGCACAGGGTTCGGGAATGAGCAGTTCTTC
>TRBD1|TRBV28|TRBJ1-1|few|13
CASDRDRHTEAFF
TGTGCCAGCGACAGGGATCGGCACACTGAAGCTTTCTTT
>TRBD2|TRBV30|TRBJ2-7|NA|15
CAWRTPVAGSYEQYF
TGTGCCTGGCGGACCCCGGTAGCGGGGTCCTACGAGCAGTACTTC
>TRBD2|TRBV30|TRBJ2-3|NA|15
CAWSVSGRTTDTQYF
TGTGCCTGGAGTGTAAGCGGGAGGACCACAGATACGCAGTATTTT
>NA|TRBV12-1|TRBJ1-1|NA|16
CATRTGRRFMNTEAFF
TGTGCCACACGGACAGGGAGGAGGTTTATGAACACTGAAGCTTTCTTT
>TRBD2|TRBV27|TRBJ2-2|once|15
CASSPGTSGTGELFF
TGTGCCAGCAGTCCAGGGACTAGCGGGACCGGGGAGCTGTTTTTT
>NA|TRBV15|TRBJ1-5|NA|18
CATSRTFTSPYSNQPQHF
TGTGCCACCAGCAGAACGTTTACAAGTCCTTATAGCAATCAGCCCCAGCATTTT
>NA|TRBV9|TRBJ1-1|NA|16
CASSVVRGGFGTEAFF
TGTGCCAGCAGCGTGGTGCGGGGGGGCTTTGGCACTGAAGCTTTCTTT